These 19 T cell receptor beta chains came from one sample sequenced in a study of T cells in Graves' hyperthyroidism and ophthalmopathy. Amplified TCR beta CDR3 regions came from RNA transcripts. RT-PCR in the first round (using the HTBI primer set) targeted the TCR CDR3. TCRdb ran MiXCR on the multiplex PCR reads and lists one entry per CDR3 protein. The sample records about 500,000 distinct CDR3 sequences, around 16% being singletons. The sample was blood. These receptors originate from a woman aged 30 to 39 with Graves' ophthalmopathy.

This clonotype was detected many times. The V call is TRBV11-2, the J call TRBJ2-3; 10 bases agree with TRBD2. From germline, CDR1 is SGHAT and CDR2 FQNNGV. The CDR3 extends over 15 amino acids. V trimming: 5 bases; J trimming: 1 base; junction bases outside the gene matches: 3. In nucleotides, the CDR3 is TGTGCCAGCAGCAAAGGACTAGCGGGCACAGATACGCAGTATTTT. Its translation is CASSKGLAGTDTQYF. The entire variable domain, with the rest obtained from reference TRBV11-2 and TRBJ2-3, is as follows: EAGVAQSPRYKIIEKRQSVAFWCNPISGHATLYWYQQILGQGPKLLIQFQNNGVVDDSQLPKDRFSAERLKGVDSTLKIQPAKLEDSAVYLCASSKGLAGTDTQYFGPGTRLTVL.

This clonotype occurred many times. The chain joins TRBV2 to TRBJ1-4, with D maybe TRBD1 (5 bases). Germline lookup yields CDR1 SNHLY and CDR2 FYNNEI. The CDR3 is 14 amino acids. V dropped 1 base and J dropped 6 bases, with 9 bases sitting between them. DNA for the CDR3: TGTGCCAGCAGTGAAGGGCAGGGTGATGAAAAACTGTTTTTT. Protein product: CASSEGQGDEKLFF.

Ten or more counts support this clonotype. The CDR3 DNA sequence: TGCGCCAGCAGTAGTGCCTTTTACTACGAGCAGTACTTC. Translated: CASSSAFYYEQYF. The gene calls are TRBV5-1 and TRBJ2-7; D gene unclear. The germline V gene encodes CDR1 SGHRS and CDR2 YFSETQ. CDR3 size: 13 residues. The V and J ends lost 5 bases and 3 bases respectively, with 12 bases between them.

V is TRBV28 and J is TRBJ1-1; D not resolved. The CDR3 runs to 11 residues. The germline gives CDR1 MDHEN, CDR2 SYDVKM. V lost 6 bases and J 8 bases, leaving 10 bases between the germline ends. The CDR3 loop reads CASSRLGEAFF. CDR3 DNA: TGTGCCAGCAGCAGGTTGGGGGAAGCTTTCTTT.

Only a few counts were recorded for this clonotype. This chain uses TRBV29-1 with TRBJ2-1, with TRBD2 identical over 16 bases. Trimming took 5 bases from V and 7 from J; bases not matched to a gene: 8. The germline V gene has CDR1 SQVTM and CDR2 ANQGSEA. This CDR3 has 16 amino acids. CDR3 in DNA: TGCAGCGTTATGGGACTAGCGGGAGGGCCGGGAAATGAGCAGTTCTTC. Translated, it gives CSVMGLAGGPGNEQFF.

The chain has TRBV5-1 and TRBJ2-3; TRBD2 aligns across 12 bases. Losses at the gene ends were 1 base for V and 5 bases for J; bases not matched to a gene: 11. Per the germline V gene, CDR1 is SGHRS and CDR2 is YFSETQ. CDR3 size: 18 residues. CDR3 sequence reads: CASSLSSGRANRLDTQYF. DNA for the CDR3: TGCGCCAGCAGCTTGTCTAGCGGGAGGGCCAATAGGTTAGATACGCAGTATTTT.

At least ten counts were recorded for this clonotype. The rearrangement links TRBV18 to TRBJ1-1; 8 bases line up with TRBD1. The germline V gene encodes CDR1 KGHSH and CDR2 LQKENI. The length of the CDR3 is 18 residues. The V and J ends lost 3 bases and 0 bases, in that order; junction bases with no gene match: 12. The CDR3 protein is CASSPLTGGGGMNTEAFF. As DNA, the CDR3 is TGTGCCAGCTCACCGCTCACAGGGGGAGGTGGGATGAACACTGAAGCTTTCTTT.

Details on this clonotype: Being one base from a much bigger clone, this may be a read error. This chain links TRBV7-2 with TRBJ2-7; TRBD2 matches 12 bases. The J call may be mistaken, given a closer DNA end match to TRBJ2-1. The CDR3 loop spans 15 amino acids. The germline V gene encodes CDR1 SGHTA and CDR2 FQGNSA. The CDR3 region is CASSLELAGGYEQFF. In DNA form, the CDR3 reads TGTGCCAGCAGCTTAGAACTAGCGGGAGGCTACGAGCAGTTCTTC.

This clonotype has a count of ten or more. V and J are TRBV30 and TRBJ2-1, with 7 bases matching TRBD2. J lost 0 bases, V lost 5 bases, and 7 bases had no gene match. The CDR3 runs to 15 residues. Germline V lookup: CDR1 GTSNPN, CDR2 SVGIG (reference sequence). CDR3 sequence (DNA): TGTGCCTGGTCGGGCGGCGGGAGCTCCTACAATGAGCAGTTCTTC. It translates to CAWSGGGSSYNEQFF.

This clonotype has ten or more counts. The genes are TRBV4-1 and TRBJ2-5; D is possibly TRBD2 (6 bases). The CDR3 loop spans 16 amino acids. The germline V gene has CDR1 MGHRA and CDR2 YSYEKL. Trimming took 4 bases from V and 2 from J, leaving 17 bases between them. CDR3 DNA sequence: TGCGCCAGCAGCCTCACGGAGGGTTCGGAACAAGAGACCCAGTACTTC. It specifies CASSLTEGSEQETQYF.

The CDR3 sequence: CASSSLLQTPNVLTF. Written as DNA, the CDR3 is TGTGCCAGCAGTTCCCTTCTGCAGACTCCCAACGTCCTGACTTTC. The V call is TRBV6-1, the J call TRBJ2-6; no clear D. The CDR3 sequence is 15 residues long. Trimming left V 5 bases short and J 8 bases short, with 16 bases between. Germline loops: CDR1 MNHNS, CDR2 SASEGT.

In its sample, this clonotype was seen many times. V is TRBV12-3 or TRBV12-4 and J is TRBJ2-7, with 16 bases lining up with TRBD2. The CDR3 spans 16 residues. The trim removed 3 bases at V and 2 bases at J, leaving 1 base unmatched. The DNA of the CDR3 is TGTGCCAGCAGTTTGGGGACTAGCGGGAGGGCCTACGAGCAGTACTTC. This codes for CASSLGTSGRAYEQYF.

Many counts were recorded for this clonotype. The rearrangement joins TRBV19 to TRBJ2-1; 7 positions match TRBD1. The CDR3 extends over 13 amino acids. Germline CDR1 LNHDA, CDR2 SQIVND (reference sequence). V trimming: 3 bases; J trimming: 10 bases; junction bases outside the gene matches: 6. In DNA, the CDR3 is TGTGCCAGTAGTATCGAGGGGGCAAGGGAGCAGTTCTTC. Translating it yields CASSIEGAREQFF.

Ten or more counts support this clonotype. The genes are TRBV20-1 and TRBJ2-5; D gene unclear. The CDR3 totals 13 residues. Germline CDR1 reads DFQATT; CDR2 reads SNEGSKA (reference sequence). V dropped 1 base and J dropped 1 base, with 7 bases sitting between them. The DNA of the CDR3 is TGCAGTGCTAGAGGTCCTAGCCAAGAGACCCAGTACTTC. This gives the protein CSARGPSQETQYF.

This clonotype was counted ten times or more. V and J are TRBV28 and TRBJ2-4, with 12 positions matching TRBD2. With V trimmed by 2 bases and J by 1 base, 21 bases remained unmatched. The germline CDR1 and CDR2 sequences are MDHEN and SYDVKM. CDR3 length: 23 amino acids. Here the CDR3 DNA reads TGTGCCAGCAGTTTAGGATTTTCTTTCGGTCTAGCGGGAGGGCTGGTGGCCAAAAACATTCAGTACTTC. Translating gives CASSLGFSFGLAGGLVAKNIQYF.

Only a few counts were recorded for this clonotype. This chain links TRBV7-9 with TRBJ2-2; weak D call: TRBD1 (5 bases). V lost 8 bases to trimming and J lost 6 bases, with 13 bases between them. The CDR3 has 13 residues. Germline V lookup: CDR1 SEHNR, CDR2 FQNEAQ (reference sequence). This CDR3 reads CASSGMGAGELFF. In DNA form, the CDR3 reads TGTGCCAGCTCAGGGATGGGCGCCGGGGAGCTGTTTTTT. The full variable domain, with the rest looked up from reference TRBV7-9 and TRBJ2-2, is DTGVSQNPRHKITKRGQNVTFRCDPISEHNRLYWYRQTLGQGPEFLTYFQNEAQLEKSRLLSDRFSAERPKGSFSTLEIQRTEQGDSAMYLCASSGMGAGELFFGEGSRLTVL.

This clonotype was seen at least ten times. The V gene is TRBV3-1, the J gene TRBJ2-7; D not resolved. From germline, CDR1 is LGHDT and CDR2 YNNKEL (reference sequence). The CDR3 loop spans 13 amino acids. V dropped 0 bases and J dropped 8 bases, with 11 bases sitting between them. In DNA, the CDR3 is TGTGCCAGCAGCCAAGATGTGGGCGAGAAGCAGTACTTC. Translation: CASSQDVGEKQYF.

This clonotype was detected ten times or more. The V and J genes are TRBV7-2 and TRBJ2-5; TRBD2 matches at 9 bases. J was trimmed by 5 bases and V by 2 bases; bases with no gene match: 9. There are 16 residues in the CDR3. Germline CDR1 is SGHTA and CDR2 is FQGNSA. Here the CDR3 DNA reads TGTGCCAGCAGCTTAAATTCAGCGGGGGGCCCGGAGACCCAGTACTTC. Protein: CASSLNSAGGPETQYF.

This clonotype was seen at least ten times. In nucleotides, the CDR3 is TGTGCCAGCAGCCAAGAACTAGGAGGCTATGAGCAGTTCTTC. Protein sequence: CASSQELGGYEQFF. The chain has TRBV4-2 and TRBJ2-1; a possible D gene is TRBD2 (5 bases). Trimming stripped 0 bases from V and 8 bases from J, with 11 bases between. The CDR3 totals 14 residues. Germline CDR1 reads LGHNA; CDR2 reads YNFKEQ.